This record covers a single T cell receptor (beta chain). Its specificity is unknown. Profiling relied on immunoSEQ multiplex PCR, and the TCRdb table lists in-frame clones only, not all of them. Among 90,000 to 120,000 clones listed, approximately 90% were seen once. This record comes from a study of OX40 agonist ivuxolimab in advanced cancers. For the study at large: Administration of intravenous ivuxolimab to patients occurred every 2 weeks at 0.01 to 10 mg/kg. General study results and limits: The CD4+ and CD8+ T cells in the blood had expanded clonally by week 6 at 0.1 to 3.0 mg/kg.

The sequence was obtained from an adult with an advanced solid tumor such as melanoma, head and neck, liver or kidney cancer. Sequencing was performed on CD4+ or CD8+ T cells sorted from blood, taken in a trial of the OX40 agonist ivuxolimab.

CDR3 bases: TGTGCCAGCAGCTTAGCGAAGATTGGGGGGGCAACCTACAATGAGCAGTTCTTC. It encodes CASSLAKIGGATYNEQFF. V usage is TRBV7-6 and J usage is TRBJ2-1, with D possibly being TRBD2 (7 bases). This CDR3 region has 18 residues. CDR1 and CDR2 (germline): SGHVS, FNYEAQ. Trimming shortened V by 0 bases and J by 2 bases, and 17 bases separated the two germline ends.